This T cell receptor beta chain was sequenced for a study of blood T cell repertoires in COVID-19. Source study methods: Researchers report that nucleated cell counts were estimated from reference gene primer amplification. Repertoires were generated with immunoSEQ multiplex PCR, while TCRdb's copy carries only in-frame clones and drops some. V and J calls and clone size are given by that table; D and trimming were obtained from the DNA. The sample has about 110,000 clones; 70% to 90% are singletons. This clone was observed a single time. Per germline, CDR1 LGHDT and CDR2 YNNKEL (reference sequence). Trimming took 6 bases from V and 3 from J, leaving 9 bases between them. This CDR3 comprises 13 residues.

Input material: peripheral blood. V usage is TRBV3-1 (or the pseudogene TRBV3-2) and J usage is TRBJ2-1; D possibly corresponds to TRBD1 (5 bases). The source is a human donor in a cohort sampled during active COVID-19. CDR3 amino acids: CASSPDSYNEQFF. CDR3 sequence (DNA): TGTGCCAGCAGTCCAGACAGCTACAATGAGCAGTTCTTC.